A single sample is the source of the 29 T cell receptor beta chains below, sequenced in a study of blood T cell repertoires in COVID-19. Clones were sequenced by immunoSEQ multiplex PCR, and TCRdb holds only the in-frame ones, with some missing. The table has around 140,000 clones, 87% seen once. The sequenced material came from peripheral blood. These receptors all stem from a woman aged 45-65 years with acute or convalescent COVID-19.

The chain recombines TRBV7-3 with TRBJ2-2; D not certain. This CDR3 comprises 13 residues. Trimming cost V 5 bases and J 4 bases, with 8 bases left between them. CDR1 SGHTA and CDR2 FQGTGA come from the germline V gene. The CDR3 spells CASSPRSTGELFF. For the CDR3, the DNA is TGTGCCAGCAGCCCAAGGAGCACCGGGGAGCTGTTTTTT.

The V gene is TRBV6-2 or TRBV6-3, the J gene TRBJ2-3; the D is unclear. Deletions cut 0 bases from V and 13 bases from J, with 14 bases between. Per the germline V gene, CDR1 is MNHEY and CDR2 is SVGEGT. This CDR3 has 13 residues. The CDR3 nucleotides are TGTGCCAGCAGTTACTCAAAGGTCCCGAGGAAGTATTTT. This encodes CASSYSKVPRKYF.

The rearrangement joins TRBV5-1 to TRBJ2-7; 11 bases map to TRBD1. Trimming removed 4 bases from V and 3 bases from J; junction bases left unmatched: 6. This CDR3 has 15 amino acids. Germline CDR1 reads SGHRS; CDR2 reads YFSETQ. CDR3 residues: CASSSSGTGGYEQYF. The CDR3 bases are TGCGCCAGCAGCAGTTCCGGGACAGGGGGCTACGAGCAGTACTTC.

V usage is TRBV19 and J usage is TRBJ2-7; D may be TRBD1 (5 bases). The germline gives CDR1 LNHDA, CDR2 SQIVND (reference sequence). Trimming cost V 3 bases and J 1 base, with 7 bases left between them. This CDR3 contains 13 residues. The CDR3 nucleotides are TGTGCCAGTAGTATGGACACGTCCTACGAGCAGTACTTC. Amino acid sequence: CASSMDTSYEQYF.

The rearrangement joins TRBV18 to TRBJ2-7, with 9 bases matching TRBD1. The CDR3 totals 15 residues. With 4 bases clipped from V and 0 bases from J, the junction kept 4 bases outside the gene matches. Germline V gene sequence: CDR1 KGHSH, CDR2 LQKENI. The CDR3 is CASSRTGEASYEQYF. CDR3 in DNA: TGTGCCAGCTCACGGACAGGGGAGGCCTCCTACGAGCAGTACTTC.

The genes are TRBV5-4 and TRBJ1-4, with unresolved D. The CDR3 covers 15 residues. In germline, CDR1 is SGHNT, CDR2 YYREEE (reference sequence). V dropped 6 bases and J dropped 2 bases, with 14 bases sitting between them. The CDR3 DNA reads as TGTGCCAGCACCTGGGGAGGGAATACTAATGAAAAACTGTTTTTT. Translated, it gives CASTWGGNTNEKLFF.

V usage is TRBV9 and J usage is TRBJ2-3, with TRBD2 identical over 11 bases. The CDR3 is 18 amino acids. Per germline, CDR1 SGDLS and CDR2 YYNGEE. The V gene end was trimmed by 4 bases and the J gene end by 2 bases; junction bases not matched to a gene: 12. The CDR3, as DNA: TGTGCCAGCAGCCCAGTAGGAACTAGCGGGGGTTACACAGATACGCAGTATTTT. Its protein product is CASSPVGTSGGYTDTQYF.

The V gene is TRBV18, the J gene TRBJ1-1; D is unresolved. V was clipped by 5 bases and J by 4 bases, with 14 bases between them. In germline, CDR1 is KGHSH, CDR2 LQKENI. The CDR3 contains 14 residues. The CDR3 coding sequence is TGTGCCAGCTCATCAGAGGCGCGGCTCACTGAAGCTTTCTTT. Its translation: CASSSEARLTEAFF.

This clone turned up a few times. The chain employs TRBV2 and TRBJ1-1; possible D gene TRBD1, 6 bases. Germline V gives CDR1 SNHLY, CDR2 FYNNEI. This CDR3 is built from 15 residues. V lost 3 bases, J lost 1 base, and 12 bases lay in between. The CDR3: CASSDLYRENTEAFF. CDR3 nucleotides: TGTGCCAGCAGTGATTTGTACAGGGAGAACACTGAAGCTTTCTTT. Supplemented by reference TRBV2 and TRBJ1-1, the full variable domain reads EPEVTQTPSHQVTQMGQEVILRCVPISNHLYFYWYRQILGQKVEFLVSFYNNEISEKSEIFDDQFSVERPDGSNFTLKIRSTKLEDSAMYFCASSDLYRENTEAFFGQGTRLTVV.

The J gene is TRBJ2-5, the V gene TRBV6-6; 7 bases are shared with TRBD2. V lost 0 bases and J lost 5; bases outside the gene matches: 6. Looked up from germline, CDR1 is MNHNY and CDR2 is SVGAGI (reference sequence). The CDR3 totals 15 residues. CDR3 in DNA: TGTGCCAGCAGTTACTCCGGACTGGGGGGGGAGACCCAGTACTTC. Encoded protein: CASSYSGLGGETQYF.

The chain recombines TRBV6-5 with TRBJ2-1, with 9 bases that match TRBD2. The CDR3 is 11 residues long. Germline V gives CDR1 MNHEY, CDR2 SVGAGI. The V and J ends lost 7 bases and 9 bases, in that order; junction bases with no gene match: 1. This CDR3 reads CASKAGGEQFF. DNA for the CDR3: TGTGCCAGCAAAGCGGGGGGTGAGCAGTTCTTC.

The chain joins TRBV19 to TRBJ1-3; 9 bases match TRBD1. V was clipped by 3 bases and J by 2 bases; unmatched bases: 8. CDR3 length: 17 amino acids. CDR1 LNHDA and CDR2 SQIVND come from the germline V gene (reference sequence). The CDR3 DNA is TGTGCCAGTAGTATTTTACGGGACAGGGTTGCTGGAAACACCATATATTTT. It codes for CASSILRDRVAGNTIYF.

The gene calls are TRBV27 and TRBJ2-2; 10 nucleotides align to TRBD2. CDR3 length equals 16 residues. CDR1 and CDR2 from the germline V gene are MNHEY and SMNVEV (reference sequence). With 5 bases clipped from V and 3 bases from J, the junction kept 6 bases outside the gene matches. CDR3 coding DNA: TGTGCCAGCAGTACCGGACTAGCGGTCGACACCGGGGAGCTGTTTTTT. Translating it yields CASSTGLAVDTGELFF.

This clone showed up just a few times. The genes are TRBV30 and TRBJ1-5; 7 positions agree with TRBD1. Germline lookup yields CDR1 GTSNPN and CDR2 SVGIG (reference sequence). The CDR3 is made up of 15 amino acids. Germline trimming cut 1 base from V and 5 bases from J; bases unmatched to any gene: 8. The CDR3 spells CAWSGRDSNYQPQHF. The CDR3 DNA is TGTGCCTGGAGTGGTCGGGACAGCAATTATCAGCCCCAGCATTTT. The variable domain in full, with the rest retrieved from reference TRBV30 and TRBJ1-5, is SQTIHQWPATLVQPVGSPLSLECTVEGTSNPNLYWYRQAAGRGLQLLFYSVGIGQISSEVPQNLSASRPQDRQFILSSKKLLLSDSGFYLCAWSGRDSNYQPQHFGDGTRLSIL.

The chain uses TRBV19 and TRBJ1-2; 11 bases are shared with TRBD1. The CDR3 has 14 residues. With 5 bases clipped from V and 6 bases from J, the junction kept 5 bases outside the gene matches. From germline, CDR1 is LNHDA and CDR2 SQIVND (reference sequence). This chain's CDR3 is CASSSGQGANGYTF. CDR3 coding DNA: TGTGCCAGTAGTTCAGGACAGGGGGCTAATGGCTACACCTTC.

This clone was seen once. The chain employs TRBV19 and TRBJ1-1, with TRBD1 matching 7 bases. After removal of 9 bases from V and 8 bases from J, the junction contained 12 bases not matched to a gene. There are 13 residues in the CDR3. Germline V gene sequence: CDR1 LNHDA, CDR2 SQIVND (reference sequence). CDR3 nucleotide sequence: TGTGCCAGCGAGAGGGGGCGCGGGATAGAAGCTTTCTTT. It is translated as CASERGRGIEAFF.

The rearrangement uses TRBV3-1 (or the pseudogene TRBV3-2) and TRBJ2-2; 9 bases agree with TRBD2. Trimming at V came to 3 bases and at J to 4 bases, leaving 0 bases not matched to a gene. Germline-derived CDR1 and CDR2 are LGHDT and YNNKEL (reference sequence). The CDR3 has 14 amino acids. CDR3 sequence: CASSQRGGTGELFF. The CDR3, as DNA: TGTGCCAGCAGCCAGCGGGGGGGCACCGGGGAGCTGTTTTTT.

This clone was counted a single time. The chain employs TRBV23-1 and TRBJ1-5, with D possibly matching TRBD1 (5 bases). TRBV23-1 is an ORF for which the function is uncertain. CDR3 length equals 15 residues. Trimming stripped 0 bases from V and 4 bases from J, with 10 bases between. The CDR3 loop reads CASSQSTHRNQPQHF. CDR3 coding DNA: TGCGCCAGCAGTCAATCTACTCACAGGAATCAGCCCCAGCATTTT.

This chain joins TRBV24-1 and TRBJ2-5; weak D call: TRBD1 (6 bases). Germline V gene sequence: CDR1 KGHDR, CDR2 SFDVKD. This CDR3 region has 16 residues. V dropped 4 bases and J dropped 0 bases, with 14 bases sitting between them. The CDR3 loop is CATSESLTGYQETQYF. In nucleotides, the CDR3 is TGTGCCACCAGTGAATCTCTCACAGGGTACCAAGAGACCCAGTACTTC.

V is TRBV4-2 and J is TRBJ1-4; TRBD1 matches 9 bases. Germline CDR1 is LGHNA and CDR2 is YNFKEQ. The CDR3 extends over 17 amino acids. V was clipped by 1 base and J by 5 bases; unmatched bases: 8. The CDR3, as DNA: TGTGCCAGCAGCCAAGCAATAAACAGGGGGCGGAATGAAAAACTGTTTTTT. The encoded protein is CASSQAINRGRNEKLFF.

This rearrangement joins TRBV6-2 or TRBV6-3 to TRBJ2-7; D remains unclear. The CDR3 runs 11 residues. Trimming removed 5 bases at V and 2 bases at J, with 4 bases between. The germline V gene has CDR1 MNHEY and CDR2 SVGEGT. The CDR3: CASSHTYEQYF. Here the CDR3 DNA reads TGTGCCAGCAGTCACACCTACGAGCAGTACTTC.

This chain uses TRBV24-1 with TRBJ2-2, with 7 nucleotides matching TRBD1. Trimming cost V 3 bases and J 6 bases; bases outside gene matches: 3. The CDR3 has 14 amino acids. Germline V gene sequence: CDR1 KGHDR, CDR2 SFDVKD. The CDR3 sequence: CATSDPTGSGELFF. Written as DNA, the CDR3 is TGTGCCACCAGTGATCCGACAGGGTCCGGGGAGCTGTTTTTT.

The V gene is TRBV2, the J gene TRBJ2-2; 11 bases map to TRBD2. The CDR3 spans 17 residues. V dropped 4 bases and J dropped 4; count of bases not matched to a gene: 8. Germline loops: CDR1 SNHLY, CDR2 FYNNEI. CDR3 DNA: TGTGCCAGCAGTGGTCCGGGACTAGCGGACTCCACCGGGGAGCTGTTTTTT. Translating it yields CASSGPGLADSTGELFF.

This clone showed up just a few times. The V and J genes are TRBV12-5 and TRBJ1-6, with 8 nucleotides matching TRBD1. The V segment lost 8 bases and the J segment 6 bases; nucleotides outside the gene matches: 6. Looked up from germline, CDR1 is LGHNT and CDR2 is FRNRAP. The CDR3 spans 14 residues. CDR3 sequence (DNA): TGTGCTAGTACCCGACAGGGGCCTAATTCACCCCTCCACTTT. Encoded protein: CASTRQGPNSPLHF.

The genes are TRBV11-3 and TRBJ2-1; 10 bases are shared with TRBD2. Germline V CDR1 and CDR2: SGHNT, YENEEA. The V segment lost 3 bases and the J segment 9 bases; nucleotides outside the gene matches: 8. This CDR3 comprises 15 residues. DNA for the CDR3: TGTGCCAGCAGCTTGTTCAGCGGGAGGGATAGTGAGCAGTTCTTC. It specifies CASSLFSGRDSEQFF.

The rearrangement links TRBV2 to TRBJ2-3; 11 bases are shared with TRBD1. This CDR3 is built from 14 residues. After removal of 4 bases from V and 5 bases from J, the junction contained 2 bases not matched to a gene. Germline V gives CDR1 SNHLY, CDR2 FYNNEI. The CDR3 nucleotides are TGTGCCAGCAGTGGGGACAGGGGGGTAGATACGCAGTATTTT. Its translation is CASSGDRGVDTQYF.

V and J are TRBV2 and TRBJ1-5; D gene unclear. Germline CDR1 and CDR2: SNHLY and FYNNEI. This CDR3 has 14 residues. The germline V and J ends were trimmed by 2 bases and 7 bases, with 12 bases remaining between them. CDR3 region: CASSESSDLQPQHF. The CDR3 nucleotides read TGTGCCAGCAGTGAAAGTTCGGACTTACAGCCCCAGCATTTT.

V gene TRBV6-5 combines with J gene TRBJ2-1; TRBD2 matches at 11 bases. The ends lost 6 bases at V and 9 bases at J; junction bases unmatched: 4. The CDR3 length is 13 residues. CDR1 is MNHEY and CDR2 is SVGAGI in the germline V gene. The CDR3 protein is CASSGSGRGEQFF. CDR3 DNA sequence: TGTGCCAGCAGCGGTAGCGGGAGGGGTGAGCAGTTCTTC.

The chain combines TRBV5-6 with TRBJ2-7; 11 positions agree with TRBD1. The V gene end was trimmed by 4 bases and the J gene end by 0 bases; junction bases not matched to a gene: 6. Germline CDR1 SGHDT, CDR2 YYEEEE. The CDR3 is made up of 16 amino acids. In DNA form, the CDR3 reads TGTGCCAGCAGCGACGGACAGGGGGCTTTCTCCTACGAGCAGTACTTC. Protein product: CASSDGQGAFSYEQYF.